The entry below gives a single TCR beta chain sequence along with its context. Its cognate antigen is unknown. The data are from a study of post-analysis software for immune sequencing data. Study observations and caveats: Five or six TRBV segments, including TRBV5-6, TRBV5-1 and TRBV20-1, were more frequent in patients than controls.

The germline V gene encodes CDR1 DFQATT and CDR2 SNEGSKA (reference sequence). The CDR3 runs to 14 residues. The V end lost 6 bases, the J end lost 6 bases, and 18 bases lay between the germline ends. Carried by the TCR beta cDNA libraries were unique molecular identifiers. The yield from about 1 to 10 million T cells was 500,000 or so cDNA molecules in total. TCRdb reprocessed the PCR reads via MiXCR and lists one record per CDR3 protein. The data show 740,000 or so distinct CDR3 sequences, approximately 53% seen once. The chain carries TRBV20-1 and TRBJ2-1, with a possible D match to TRBD1 (6 bases). The sequenced material came from blood. The receptor was isolated from a girl aged 5 to 17 with multiple sclerosis. CDR3 nucleotide sequence: TGCAGTGCAGGGATGTGGGGCAGGGGCAATGAGCAGTTCTTC. This encodes CSAGMWGRGNEQFF.